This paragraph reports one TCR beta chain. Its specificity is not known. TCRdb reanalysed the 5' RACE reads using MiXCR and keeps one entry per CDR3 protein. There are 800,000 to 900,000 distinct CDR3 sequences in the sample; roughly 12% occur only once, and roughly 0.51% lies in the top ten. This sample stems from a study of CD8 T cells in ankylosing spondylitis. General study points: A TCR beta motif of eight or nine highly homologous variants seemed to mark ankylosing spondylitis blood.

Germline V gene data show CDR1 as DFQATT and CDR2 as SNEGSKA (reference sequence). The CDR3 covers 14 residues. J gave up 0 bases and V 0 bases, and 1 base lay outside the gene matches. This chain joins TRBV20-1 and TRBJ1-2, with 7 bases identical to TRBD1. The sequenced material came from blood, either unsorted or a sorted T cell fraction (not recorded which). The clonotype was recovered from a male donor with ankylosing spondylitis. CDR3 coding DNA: TGCAGTGCTAGAGAGACAGGGACTAACTATGGCTACACCTTC. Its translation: CSARETGTNYGYTF.